The clone carrying this TCR beta chain has ten or more counts. Its antigen is unidentified. The source of the sample is a study of T cells in Graves' hyperthyroidism and ophthalmopathy. What was amplified from RNA transcripts were TCR beta CDR3 regions. The primer set for the first-round RT-PCR of the TCR CDR3 was HTBI. Each CDR3 protein is one row after TCRdb ran MiXCR on the multiplex PCR reads. The table includes around 300,000 distinct CDR3 sequences, around a fifth detected once. The germline V and J ends were trimmed by 3 bases and 4 bases, with 6 bases remaining between them. The length of the CDR3 is 12 residues. CDR1 SNHLY and CDR2 FYNNEI come from the germline V gene. General study points: Ophthalmopathy was identified by the model a median approximately six months ahead of onset. Appearing also in blood were most of the thyroid clonotypes expanded above 0.001.

Lactation, pregnancy, other autoimmune disease or uncontrolled infection excluded patients. Thyroid ultrasound, orbital computed tomography, clinical symptoms, and serum thyroxine and TRAb underpinned diagnoses. The source material was blood. The sequence was obtained from a middle-aged man with Graves' ophthalmopathy. The J gene is TRBJ2-5, the V gene TRBV2, with unresolved D. The CDR3: CASSDPGETQYF. The CDR3 region has the DNA TGTGCCAGCAGTGACCCAGGAGAGACCCAGTACTTC. The whole variable domain, filled in from reference TRBV2 and TRBJ2-5, reads EPEVTQTPSHQVTQMGQEVILRCVPISNHLYFYWYRQILGQKVEFLVSFYNNEISEKSEIFDDQFSVERPDGSNFTLKIRSTKLEDSAMYFCASSDPGETQYFGPGTRLLVL.